Described below is a single TCR beta chain sequence and its context. The entry originates in a study of blood T cell repertoires in COVID-19. Measured with immunoSEQ multiplex PCR; TCRdb has only the in-frame clones, and not every one. The sample yields some 120,000 clones, roughly four fifths seen once. The sequence came from a woman aged 60-70 years with acute or convalescent COVID-19. The sequencing sample was made of peripheral blood.

Here the CDR3 DNA reads TGTGCCAGCAGTAACAGGGTGGGTAGCAATCAGCCCCAGCATTTT. Translated, it gives CASSNRVGSNQPQHF. The rearrangement links TRBV2 to TRBJ1-5, with TRBD1 as a possible D gene (6 bases). The germline CDR1 and CDR2 sequences are SNHLY and FYNNEI. The CDR3 runs to 15 residues. V was pared by 5 bases and J by 0 bases, with 11 bases between.